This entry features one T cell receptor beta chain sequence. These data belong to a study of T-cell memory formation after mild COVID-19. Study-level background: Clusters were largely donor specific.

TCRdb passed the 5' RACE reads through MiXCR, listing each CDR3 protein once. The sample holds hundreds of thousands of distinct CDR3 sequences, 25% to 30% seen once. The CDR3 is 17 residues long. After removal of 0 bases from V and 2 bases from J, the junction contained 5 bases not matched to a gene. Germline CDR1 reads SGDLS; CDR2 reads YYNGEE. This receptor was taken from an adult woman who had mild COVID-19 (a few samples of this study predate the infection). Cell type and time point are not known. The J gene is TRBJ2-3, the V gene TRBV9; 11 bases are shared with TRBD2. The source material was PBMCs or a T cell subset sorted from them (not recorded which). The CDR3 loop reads CASSVVGLAEFTDTQYF. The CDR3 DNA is TGTGCCAGCAGCGTAGTGGGACTAGCGGAGTTCACAGATACGCAGTATTTT. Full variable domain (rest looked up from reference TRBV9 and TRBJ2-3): DSGVTQTPKHLITATGQRVTLRCSPRSGDLSVYWYQQSLDQGLQFLIQYYNGEERAKGNILERFSAQQFPDLHSELNLSSLELGDSALYFCASSVVGLAEFTDTQYFGPGTRLTVL.